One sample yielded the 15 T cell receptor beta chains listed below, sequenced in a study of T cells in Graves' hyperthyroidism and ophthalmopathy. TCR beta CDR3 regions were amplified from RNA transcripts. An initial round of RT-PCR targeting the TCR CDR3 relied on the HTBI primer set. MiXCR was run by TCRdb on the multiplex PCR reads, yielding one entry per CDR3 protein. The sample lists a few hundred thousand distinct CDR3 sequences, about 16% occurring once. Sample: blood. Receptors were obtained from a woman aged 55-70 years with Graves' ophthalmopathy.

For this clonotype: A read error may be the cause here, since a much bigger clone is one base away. CDR3 residues: CSAATSNKPQHF. In nucleotides, the CDR3 is TGCAGTGCTGCGACAAGCAATAAGCCCCAGCATTTT. V usage is TRBV20-1 and J usage is TRBJ1-5; D ambiguous. This CDR3 contains 12 residues. Germline CDR1 and CDR2: DFQATT and SNEGSKA (reference sequence).

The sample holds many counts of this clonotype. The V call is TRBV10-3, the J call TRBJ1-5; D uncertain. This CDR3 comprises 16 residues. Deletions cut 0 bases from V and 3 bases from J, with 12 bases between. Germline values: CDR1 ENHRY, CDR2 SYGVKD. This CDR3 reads CAISESKAGPNQPQHF. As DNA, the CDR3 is TGTGCCATCAGTGAGTCGAAGGCAGGACCCAATCAGCCCCAGCATTTT.

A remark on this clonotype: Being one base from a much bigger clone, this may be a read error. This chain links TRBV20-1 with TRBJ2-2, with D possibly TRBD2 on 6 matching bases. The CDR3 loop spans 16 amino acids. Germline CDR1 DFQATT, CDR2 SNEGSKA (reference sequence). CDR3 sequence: CSARDRLGANTGGLFF. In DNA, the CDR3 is TGCAGTGCTAGAGATCGTTTGGGCGCGAACACCGGGGGGCTGTTTTTT.

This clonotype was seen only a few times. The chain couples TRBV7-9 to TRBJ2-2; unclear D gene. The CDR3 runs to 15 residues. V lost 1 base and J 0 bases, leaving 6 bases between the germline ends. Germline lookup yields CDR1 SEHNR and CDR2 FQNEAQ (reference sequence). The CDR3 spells CASSLVPANTGELFF. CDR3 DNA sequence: TGTGCCAGCAGCTTAGTTCCAGCGAACACCGGGGAGCTGTTTTTT.

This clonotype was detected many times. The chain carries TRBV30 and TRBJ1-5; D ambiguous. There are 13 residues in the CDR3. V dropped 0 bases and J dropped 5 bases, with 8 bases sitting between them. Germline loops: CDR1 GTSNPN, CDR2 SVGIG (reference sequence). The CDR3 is CAWSVGEYQPQHF. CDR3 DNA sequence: TGTGCCTGGAGTGTCGGGGAATATCAGCCCCAGCATTTT.

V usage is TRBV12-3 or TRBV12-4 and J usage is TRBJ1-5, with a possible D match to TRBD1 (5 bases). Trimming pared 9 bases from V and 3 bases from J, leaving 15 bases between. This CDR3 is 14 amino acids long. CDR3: CASRRGRDNQPQHF. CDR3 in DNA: TGTGCCAGTCGGAGGGGCAGGGACAATCAGCCCCAGCATTTT.

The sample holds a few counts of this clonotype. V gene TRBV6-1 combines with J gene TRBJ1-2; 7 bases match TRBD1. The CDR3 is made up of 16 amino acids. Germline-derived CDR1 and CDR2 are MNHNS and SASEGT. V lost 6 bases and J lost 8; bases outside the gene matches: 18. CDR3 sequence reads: CASRKGTRQGEDGYTF. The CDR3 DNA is TGTGCCAGCAGAAAGGGGACTCGACAGGGCGAGGACGGCTACACCTTC.

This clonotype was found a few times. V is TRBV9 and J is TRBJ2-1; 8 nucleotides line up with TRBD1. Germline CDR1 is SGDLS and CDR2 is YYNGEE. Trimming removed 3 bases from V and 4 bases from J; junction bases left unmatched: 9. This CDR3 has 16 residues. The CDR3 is CASSARTGSQYNEQFF. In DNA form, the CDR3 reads TGTGCCAGCAGCGCCCGGACAGGGAGCCAATACAATGAGCAGTTCTTC.

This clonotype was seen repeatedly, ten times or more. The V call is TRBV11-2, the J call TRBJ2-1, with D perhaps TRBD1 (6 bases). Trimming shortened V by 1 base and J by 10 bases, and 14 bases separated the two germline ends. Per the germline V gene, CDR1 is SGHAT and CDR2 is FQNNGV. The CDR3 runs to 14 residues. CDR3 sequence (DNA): TGTGCCAGCAGCTTAGGGGACAACGTGGGGGAGCAGTTCTTC. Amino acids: CASSLGDNVGEQFF.

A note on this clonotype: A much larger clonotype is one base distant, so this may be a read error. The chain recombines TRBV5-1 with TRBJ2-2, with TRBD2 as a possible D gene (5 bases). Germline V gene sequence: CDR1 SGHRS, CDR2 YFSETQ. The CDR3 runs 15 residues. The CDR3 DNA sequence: TGCACCAGCAGCGGAGACAAGCCTAGGACCGGGGAGCTGTTTTTT. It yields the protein CTSSGDKPRTGELFF.

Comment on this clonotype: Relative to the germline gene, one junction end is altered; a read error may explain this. In DNA, the CDR3 is TGTGCCGGCAGAAGACAGGGGAATCAGCCCCAGCATTTT. Protein product: CAGRRQGNQPQHF. This chain joins TRBV6-1 and TRBJ1-5; 8 bases fit TRBD1. The CDR3 extends over 13 amino acids. Per the germline V gene, CDR1 is MNHNS and CDR2 is SASEGT.

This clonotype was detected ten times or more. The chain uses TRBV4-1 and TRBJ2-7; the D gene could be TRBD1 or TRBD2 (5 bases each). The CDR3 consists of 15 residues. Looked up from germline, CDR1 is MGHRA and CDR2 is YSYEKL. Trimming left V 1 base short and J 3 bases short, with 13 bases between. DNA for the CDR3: TGCGCCAGCAGCCAAGTAGGGACGGAAGGCTACGAGCAGTACTTC. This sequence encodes CASSQVGTEGYEQYF.

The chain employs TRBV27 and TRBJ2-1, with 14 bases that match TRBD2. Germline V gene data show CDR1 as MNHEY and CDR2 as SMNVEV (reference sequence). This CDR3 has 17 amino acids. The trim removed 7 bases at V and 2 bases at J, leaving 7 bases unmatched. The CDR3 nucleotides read TGTGCCAGCACCCCCGGACTAGCGGGAGGCCCCTACAATGAGCAGTTCTTC. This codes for CASTPGLAGGPYNEQFF.

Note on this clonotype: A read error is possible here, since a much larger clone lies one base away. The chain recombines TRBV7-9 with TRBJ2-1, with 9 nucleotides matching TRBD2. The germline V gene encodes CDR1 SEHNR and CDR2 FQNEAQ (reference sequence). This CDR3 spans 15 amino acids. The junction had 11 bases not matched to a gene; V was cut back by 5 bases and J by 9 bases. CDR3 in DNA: TGTGCCAGCAGCGCGGGGGGGACTAGTGTCTTTGAGCAGTTCTTC. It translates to CASSAGGTSVFEQFF.

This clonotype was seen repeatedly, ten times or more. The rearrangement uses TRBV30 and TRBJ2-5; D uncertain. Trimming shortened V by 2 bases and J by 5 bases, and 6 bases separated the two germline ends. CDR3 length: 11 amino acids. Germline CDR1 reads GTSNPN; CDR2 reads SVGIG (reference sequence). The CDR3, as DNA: TGTGCCTGGAGTTTGGGGGAGACCCAGTACTTC. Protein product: CAWSLGETQYF.